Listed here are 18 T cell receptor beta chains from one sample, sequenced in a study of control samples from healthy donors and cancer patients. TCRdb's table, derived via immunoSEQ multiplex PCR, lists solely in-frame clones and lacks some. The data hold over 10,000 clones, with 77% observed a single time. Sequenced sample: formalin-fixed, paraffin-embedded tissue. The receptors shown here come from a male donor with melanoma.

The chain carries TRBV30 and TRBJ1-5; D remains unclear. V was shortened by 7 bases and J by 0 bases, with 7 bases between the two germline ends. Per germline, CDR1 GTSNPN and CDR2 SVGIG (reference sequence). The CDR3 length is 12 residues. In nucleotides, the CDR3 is TGTGCCTCTCAAAATAGCAATCAGCCCCAGCATTTT. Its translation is CASQNSNQPQHF.

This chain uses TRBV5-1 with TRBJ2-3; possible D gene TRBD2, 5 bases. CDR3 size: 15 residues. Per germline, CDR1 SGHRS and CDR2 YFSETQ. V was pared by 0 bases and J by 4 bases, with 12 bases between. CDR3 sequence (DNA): TGCGCCAGCAGCTTGGAGCGGACCCCTGCAGATACGCAGTATTTT. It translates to CASSLERTPADTQYF.

The chain's CDR3 is CASTGGGPQETQYF. In nucleotides, the CDR3 is TGTGCCAGCACGGGGGGGGGTCCACAAGAGACCCAGTACTTC. The chain carries TRBV6-5 and TRBJ2-5; 8 bases agree with TRBD2. The ends lost 7 bases at V and 2 bases at J; junction bases unmatched: 6. Germline V gene data show CDR1 as MNHEY and CDR2 as SVGAGI. The CDR3 sequence is 14 residues long.

The CDR3, as DNA: TGTGCCAGCTCATCCTTGGGGGGAAACACTGAAGCTTTCTTT. Its translation is CASSSLGGNTEAFF. The chain carries TRBV6-5 and TRBJ1-1; TRBD1 might be the D (5 bases). CDR1 MNHEY and CDR2 SVGAGI come from the germline V gene. CDR3 size: 14 residues. Deletions cut 8 bases from V and 2 bases from J, with 15 bases between.

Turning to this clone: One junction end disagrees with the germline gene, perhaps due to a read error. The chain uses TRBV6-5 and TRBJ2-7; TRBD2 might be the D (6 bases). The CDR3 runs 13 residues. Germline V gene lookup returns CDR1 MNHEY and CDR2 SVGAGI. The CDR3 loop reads CANSFTSIHEQYF. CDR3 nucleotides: TGTGCCAACAGTTTCACTAGCATCCACGAGCAGTACTTC.

CDR3 protein: CASSQAGNSGANVLTF. The CDR3 nucleotides read TGTGCCAGCAGCCAAGCAGGGAACTCTGGGGCCAACGTCCTGACTTTC. The chain combines TRBV4-2 with TRBJ2-6; possible D gene TRBD1, 5 bases. The CDR3 is 16 amino acids. The V gene lost 1 base and the J gene lost 0 bases, with 7 bases spanning the gap. Germline CDR1 is LGHNA and CDR2 is YNFKEQ.

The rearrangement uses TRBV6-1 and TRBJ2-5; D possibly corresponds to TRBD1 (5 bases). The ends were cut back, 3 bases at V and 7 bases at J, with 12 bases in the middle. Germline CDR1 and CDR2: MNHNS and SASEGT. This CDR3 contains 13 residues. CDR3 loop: CASSDRQYATQYF. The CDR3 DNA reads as TGTGCCAGCAGTGACCGACAGTACGCGACCCAGTACTTC.

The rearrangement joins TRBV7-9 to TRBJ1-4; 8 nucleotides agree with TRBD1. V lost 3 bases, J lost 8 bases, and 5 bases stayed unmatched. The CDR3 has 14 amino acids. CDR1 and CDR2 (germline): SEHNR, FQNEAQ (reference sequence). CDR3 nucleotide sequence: TGTGCCAGCAGCTTGGACAGGGAGGTCGAAAAACTGTTTTTT. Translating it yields CASSLDREVEKLFF.

The CDR3 region is CASSMGLRETQYF. The DNA of the CDR3 is TGTGCCAGCAGCATGGGGCTGCGAGAGACCCAGTACTTC. This sequence joins TRBV7-9 and TRBJ2-5; tentatively, D is TRBD1 (5 bases). Trimming cost V 5 bases and J 4 bases, with 11 bases left between them. This CDR3 contains 13 residues. Germline lookup yields CDR1 SEHNR and CDR2 FQNEAQ (reference sequence).

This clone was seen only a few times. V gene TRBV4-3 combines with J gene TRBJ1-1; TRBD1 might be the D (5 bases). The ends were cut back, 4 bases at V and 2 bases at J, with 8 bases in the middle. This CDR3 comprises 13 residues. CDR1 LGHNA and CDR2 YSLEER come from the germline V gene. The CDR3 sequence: CASSPGDNTEAFF. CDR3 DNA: TGCGCCAGCAGCCCGGGGGATAACACTGAAGCTTTCTTT.

CDR3 in amino acids: CATSRGRSYEQYF. CDR3 in DNA: TGTGCCACCAGCAGAGGCAGATCATACGAGCAGTACTTC. The genes are TRBV15 and TRBJ2-7; D is unclear. CDR3 length: 13 residues. Trimming took off 1 base at V and 4 bases at J, with 8 bases between the two ends. CDR1 and CDR2 (germline): LNHNV, YYDKDF (reference sequence).

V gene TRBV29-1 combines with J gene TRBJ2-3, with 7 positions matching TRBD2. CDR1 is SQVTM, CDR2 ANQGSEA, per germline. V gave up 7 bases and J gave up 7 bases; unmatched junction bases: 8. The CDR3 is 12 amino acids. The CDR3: CSGKLASNTQYF. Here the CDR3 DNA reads TGCAGCGGCAAACTAGCGAGTAATACGCAGTATTTT.

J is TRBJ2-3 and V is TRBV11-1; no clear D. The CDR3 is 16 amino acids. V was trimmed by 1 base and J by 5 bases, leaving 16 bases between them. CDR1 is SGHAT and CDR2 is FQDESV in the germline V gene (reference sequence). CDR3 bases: TGTGCCAGCAGCTTAGGAGGAATTGGAAGGGAAGATACGCAGTATTTT. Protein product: CASSLGGIGREDTQYF.

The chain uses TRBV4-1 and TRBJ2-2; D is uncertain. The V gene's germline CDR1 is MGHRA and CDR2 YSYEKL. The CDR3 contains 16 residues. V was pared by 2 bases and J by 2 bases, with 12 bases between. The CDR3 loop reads CASSQPDRSNTGELFF. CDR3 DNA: TGCGCCAGCAGCCAACCGGACCGATCTAACACCGGGGAGCTGTTTTTT.

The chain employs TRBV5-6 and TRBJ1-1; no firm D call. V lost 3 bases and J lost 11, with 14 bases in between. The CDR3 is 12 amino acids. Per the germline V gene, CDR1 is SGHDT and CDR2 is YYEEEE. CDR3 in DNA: TGTGCCAGCAGCTCTCGGGCAAACGGGGCTTTCTTT. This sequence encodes CASSSRANGAFF. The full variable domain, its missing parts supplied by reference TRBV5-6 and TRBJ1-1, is DAGVTQSPTHLIKTRGQQVTLRCSPKSGHDTVSWYQQALGQGPQFIFQYYEEEERQRGNFPDRFSGHQFPNYSSELNVNALLLGDSALYLCASSSRANGAFFGQGTRLTVV.

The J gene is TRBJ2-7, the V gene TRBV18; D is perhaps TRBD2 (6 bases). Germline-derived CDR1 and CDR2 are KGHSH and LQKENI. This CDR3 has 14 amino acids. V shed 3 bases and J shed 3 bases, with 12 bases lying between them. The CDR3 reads CASSPNAGFYEQYF. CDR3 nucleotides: TGTGCCAGCTCACCGAATGCGGGGTTCTACGAGCAGTACTTC. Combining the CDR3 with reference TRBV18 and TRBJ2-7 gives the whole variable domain NAGVMQNPRHLVRRRGQEARLRCSPMKGHSHVYWYRQLPEEGLKFMVYLQKENIIDESGMPKERFSAEFPKEGPSILRIQQVVRGDSAAYFCASSPNAGFYEQYFGPGTRLTVT.

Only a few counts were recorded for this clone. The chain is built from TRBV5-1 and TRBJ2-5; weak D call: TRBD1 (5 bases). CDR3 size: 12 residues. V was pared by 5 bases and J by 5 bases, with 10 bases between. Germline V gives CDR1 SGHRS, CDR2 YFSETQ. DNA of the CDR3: TGCGCCAGCAGTCCAAGGGGCGAGACCCAGTACTTC. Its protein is CASSPRGETQYF.

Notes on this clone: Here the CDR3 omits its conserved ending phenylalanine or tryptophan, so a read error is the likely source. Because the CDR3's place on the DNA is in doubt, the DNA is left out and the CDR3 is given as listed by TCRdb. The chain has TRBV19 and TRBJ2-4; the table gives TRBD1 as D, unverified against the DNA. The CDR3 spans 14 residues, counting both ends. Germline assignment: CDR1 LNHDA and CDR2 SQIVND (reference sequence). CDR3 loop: CASSIRDRSPRVSL.